The clone carrying this T cell receptor beta chain was counted only a few times. Antigen: not known. The source of the sample is a study of T-cell memory formation after mild COVID-19. Findings and limits, study-wide: Clones that got smaller from day 15 to 85 had even CD4/CD8, while clones growing later tipped toward CD4+. CD8+ contracting clones occupied EMRA, while CD4+ ones occupied mainly CM and EM. The authors left the SARS-CoV-2 specificity of second-wave clones peaking on day 37 unconfirmed. The appearance of some responding clones in pre-infection memory suggested that cross-reactive memory joined.

Trimming left V 4 bases short and J 1 base short, with 12 bases between. Germline CDR1 SGHVS, CDR2 FQNEAQ. The CDR3 is made up of 15 amino acids. TCRdb re-called the 5' RACE reads with MiXCR, one entry per CDR3 protein. The sample records almost 350,000 distinct CDR3 sequences, 20% to 25% being singletons. The sample comprised PBMCs or a T cell subset sorted from them (not recorded which). The receptor was derived from a man younger than 35 who had mild COVID-19 (a few samples of this study predate the infection). Cell type and time point are not known. J is TRBJ2-3 and V is TRBV7-8; maybe TRBD1 (5 bases). The CDR3 here is CASSSSRTRTDTQYF. The DNA for the CDR3 is TGTGCCAGCAGCTCCTCGAGGACACGCACAGATACGCAGTATTTT.